This T cell receptor beta chain was identified during a study of cytomegalovirus exposure and HLA in healthy donors. The CDR3 length is 16 residues. Germline V CDR1 and CDR2: SGHDT, YYEEEE. V was clipped by 0 bases and J by 1 base, with 8 bases between them. Use of 60 Vbeta and 13 Jbeta primers characterized the PCR. Produced via immunoSEQ multiplex PCR; TCRdb's table is partial and in-frame only. This sample has around 90,000 clones; around three quarters occur once, and the top ten carry 6% to 9.5%. This TCR was sampled from a man aged 25 to 40 in good health and CMV-seronegative. The gene calls are TRBV5-6 and TRBJ2-6, with D perhaps TRBD1 (7 bases). Sequencing used PBMCs. The CDR3 nucleotides read TGTGCCAGCAGCTTGGCAGGGGGGTCTGGGGCCAACGTCCTGACTTTC. It specifies CASSLAGGSGANVLTF. The full variable domain, in which reference TRBV5-6 and TRBJ2-6 provide the parts outside the CDR3, is DAGVTQSPTHLIKTRGQQVTLRCSPKSGHDTVSWYQQALGQGPQFIFQYYEEEERQRGNFPDRFSGHQFPNYSSELNVNALLLGDSALYLCASSLAGGSGANVLTFGAGSRLTVL.